This T cell receptor (beta chain) was found in a study of T cell repertoires in aging, cancer and after chemotherapy. Whole-study context: Pre- and post-chemotherapy samples were paired from glioblastoma patients treated with temozolomide-based therapy.

Looked up from germline, CDR1 is ENHRY and CDR2 is SYGVKD. The J segment lost 6 bases and the V segment lost 9 bases, leaving 0 bases of the junction unmatched. The CDR3 is 12 residues long. A mixed TRB-A/B primer pool amplified rearranged TRB by multiplex touch-down PCR. From the multiplex PCR reads, TCRdb called clonotypes with MiXCR, one entry per CDR3 protein. The repertoire holds 3,000 or so distinct CDR3 sequences, with 22% as singletons. Amplification of TCR beta used genomic DNA extracted from peripheral blood. The sequencing sample was made of blood. This clonotype was sampled from a human donor with a solid tumor. The V call is TRBV10-3, the J call TRBJ1-5, with 12 bases identical to TRBD1. The CDR3 region is CAMGQGAQPQHF. Here the CDR3 DNA reads TGTGCCATGGGACAGGGGGCTCAGCCCCAGCATTTT.